What follows describes a single T cell receptor beta chain. This sample is part of a study of blood T cell repertoires in COVID-19. CDR1 SGHRS and CDR2 YFSETQ come from the germline V gene. The CDR3 is 14 residues long. Deletions cut 3 bases from V and 0 bases from J, with 10 bases between. Sequenced by immunoSEQ multiplex PCR; TCRdb stores in-frame clones only, minus some. The sample lists just over 650,000 clones; about 90% were seen once. The chain combines TRBV5-1 with TRBJ2-7; possibly TRBD1 for D (5 bases). This clonotype was sampled from a young woman with acute or convalescent COVID-19. Sequencing used peripheral blood. CDR3 amino acids: CASSSDKSSYEQYF. The CDR3 bases are TGCGCCAGCAGCTCGGACAAGAGCTCCTACGAGCAGTACTTC. The entire variable domain, with the rest obtained from reference TRBV5-1 and TRBJ2-7, is as follows: KAGVTQTPRYLIKTRGQQVTLSCSPISGHRSVSWYQQTPGQGLQFLFEYFSETQRNKGNFPGRFSGRQFSNSRSEMNVSTLELGDSALYLCASSSDKSSYEQYFGPGTRLTVT.